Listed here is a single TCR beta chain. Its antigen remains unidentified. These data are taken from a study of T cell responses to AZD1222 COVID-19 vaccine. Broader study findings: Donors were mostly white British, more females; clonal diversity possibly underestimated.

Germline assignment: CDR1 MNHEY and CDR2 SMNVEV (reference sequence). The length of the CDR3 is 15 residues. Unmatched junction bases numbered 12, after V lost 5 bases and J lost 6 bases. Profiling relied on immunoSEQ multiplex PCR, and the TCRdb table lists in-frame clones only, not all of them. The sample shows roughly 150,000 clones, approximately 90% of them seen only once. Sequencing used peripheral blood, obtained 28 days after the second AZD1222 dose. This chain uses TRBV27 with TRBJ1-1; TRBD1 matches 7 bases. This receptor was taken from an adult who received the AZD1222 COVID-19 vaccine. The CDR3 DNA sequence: TGTGCCAGCAGTCGTTCGAGGGGGCTAGTGCCTGAAGCTTTCTTT. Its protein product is CASSRSRGLVPEAFF.